The clone carrying this TCR beta chain occurred a few times. The antigen is unknown. 13 Jbeta primers and 60 Vbeta primers were used for the PCR. Generated by immunoSEQ multiplex PCR, the TCRdb table keeps only in-frame clones and is missing some. The sample lists 100,000 to 150,000 clones, 76% occurring once. This sample stems from a study of cytomegalovirus exposure and HLA in healthy donors. V lost 4 bases to trimming and J lost 6 bases; unmatched junction nucleotides: 3. The germline gives CDR1 MGHDK, CDR2 SYGVNS. The length of the CDR3 is 12 residues. Study conclusions and caveats: It was approximately 170 TCR beta chains that were listed as cytomegalovirus-associated.

Sequenced: PBMCs. This TCR was recovered from a female donor in good health and CMV-seropositive. The chain employs TRBV25-1 and TRBJ2-7, with 7 nucleotides matching TRBD1. The CDR3, as DNA: TGTGCCAGCAGTGCGACAGGGAGCGAGCAGTACTTC. Its protein is CASSATGSEQYF.